These 9 T cell receptor beta chains were sequenced from one sample in a study of patients and donors after allogeneic stem cell transplantation. TCRdb re-analysed the RT-PCR reads in MiXCR, keeping a single row per CDR3 protein. Here the sample spans 20,000 or so distinct CDR3 sequences, approximately 42% being singletons. Sequencing used blood, either unsorted or a sorted T cell fraction (not recorded which). Receptors were obtained from a human donor who was either an allogeneic HSCT recipient or a stem cell or donor lymphocyte infusion donor (not recorded which). It is not recorded whose cells these are; they may come from a transplant donor.

This chain connects TRBV29-1 to TRBJ2-1, with 9 bases lining up with TRBD2. Per the germline V gene, CDR1 is SQVTM and CDR2 is ANQGSEA. The CDR3 runs to 17 residues. V lost 0 bases, J lost 5 bases, and 11 bases stayed unmatched. The CDR3 spells CSVEDPLAGGRDNEQFF. The CDR3 nucleotides are TGCAGCGTTGAAGATCCCCTTGCCGGCGGGAGGGACAATGAGCAGTTCTTC.

V gene TRBV15 combines with J gene TRBJ2-7; TRBD1 might be the D (6 bases). The germline V gene encodes CDR1 LNHNV and CDR2 YYDKDF (reference sequence). The CDR3 contains 17 residues. V lost 0 bases to trimming and J lost 2 bases, with 17 bases between them. CDR3 loop: CATSRDTGHGRTYEQYF. As DNA, the CDR3 is TGTGCCACCAGCAGAGATACGGGACACGGAAGGACCTACGAGCAGTACTTC.

This clonotype appeared a single time. The genes are TRBV20-1 and TRBJ2-7; D is undetermined. CDR1 and CDR2 (germline): DFQATT, SNEGSKA (reference sequence). V gave up 3 bases and J gave up 1 base, with 7 bases separating them. The CDR3 loop spans 12 amino acids. The CDR3 is CSASGLSYEQYF. CDR3 coding DNA: TGCAGTGCTAGTGGTCTGTCCTACGAGCAGTACTTC.

V and J are TRBV18 and TRBJ2-6; D is undetermined. The CDR3 sequence is 14 residues long. Looked up from germline, CDR1 is KGHSH and CDR2 is LQKENI. Deletions cut 5 bases from V and 2 bases from J, with 7 bases between. CDR3 DNA: TGTGCCAGCTCAAAGCAAACTGGGGCCAACGTCCTGACTTTC. It encodes CASSKQTGANVLTF.

This clonotype was observed many times. The chain joins TRBV6-5 to TRBJ1-5; D is unresolved. Germline V gives CDR1 MNHEY, CDR2 SVGAGI. The CDR3 is 13 amino acids. The V end lost 5 bases, the J end lost 3 bases, and 8 bases lay between the germline ends. For the CDR3, the DNA is TGTGCCAGCAGTCTTTCGAACAATCAGCCCCAGCATTTT. This sequence encodes CASSLSNNQPQHF.

The chain employs TRBV29-1 and TRBJ2-5, with TRBD1 identical over 9 bases. V lost 2 bases to trimming and J lost 5 bases; unmatched junction nucleotides: 6. The CDR3 length is 14 residues. Per germline, CDR1 SQVTM and CDR2 ANQGSEA. In DNA form, the CDR3 reads TGCAGCGTTGAAAGGGACAGGGCCGGGGAGACCCAGTACTTC. The encoded protein is CSVERDRAGETQYF.

The CDR3, as DNA: TGCGCCAGCAGCCAAGATCCGTTTATCGGGGGTGAAAAACTGTTTTTT. Encoded protein: CASSQDPFIGGEKLFF. This rearrangement joins TRBV4-1 to TRBJ1-4, with a weak D call TRBD1 (5 bases). Germline V gene lookup returns CDR1 MGHRA and CDR2 YSYEKL. There are 16 residues in the CDR3. The V end lost 0 bases, the J end lost 7 bases, and 15 bases lay between the germline ends.

V is TRBV12-3 or TRBV12-4 and J is TRBJ2-1, with 12 bases that match TRBD2. V lost 8 bases to trimming and J lost 4 bases; unmatched junction nucleotides: 3. CDR3 length: 14 amino acids. This CDR3 is CASCLAGGYNEQFF. The CDR3 DNA is TGTGCCAGCTGCCTAGCGGGGGGGTACAATGAGCAGTTCTTC.

The J gene is TRBJ2-3, the V gene TRBV6-2 or TRBV6-3; TRBD1 or TRBD2 may be the D gene (5 bases each). The CDR3 is 19 amino acids. Germline V lookup: CDR1 MNHEY, CDR2 SVGEGT. Trimming removed 2 bases at V and 2 bases at J, with 23 bases between. The CDR3: CASSYPLRKGTKDTDTQYF. The CDR3 bases are TGTGCCAGCAGTTACCCCCTTCGAAAAGGGACCAAGGACACAGATACGCAGTATTTT.